The entry that follows covers one T cell receptor (beta chain) sequence. Its target is unknown. One end of the junction fails to match germline, which may point to a read error. This entry comes from a study of T-cell memory formation after mild COVID-19. On the study more broadly: Largely donor-specific sequence clusters came from two donors. General observations from the study: That cross-reactive memory joined was suggested by some responding clones appearing in pre-infection memory.

TCRdb re-called the 5' RACE reads with MiXCR, one entry per CDR3 protein. The top ten hold 23% of the sample, which has 250,000 to 300,000 distinct CDR3 sequences, 18% seen once. The CDR3 runs to 17 residues. Germline CDR1 SGHAT, CDR2 FQDESV (reference sequence). The sequence was obtained from a man aged 18-30 years who had mild COVID-19 (a few samples of this study predate the infection). Cell type and time point are not known. The material sequenced was PBMCs or a T cell subset sorted from them (not recorded which). This chain joins TRBV11-1 and TRBJ2-6; D call uncertain. In DNA form, the CDR3 reads TGTGACAGCAGCCCCCAGACTGGGCTTTCTGGGGCCAACGTCCTGACTTTC. It is translated as CDSSPQTGLSGANVLTF.